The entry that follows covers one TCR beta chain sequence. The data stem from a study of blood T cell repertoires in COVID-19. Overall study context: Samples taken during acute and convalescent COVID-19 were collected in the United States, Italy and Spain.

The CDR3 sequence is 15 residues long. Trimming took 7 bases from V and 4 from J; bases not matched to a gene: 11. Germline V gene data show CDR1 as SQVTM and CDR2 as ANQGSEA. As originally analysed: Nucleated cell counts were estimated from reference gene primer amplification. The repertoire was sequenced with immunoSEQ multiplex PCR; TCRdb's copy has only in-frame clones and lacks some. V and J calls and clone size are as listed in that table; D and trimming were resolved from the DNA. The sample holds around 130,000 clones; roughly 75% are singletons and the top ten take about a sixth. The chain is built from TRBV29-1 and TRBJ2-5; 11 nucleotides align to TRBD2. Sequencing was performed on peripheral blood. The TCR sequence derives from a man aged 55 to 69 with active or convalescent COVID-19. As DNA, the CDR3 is TGCAGCGCCCAGGGACTAGCGGAGTATGGAGAGACCCAGTACTTC. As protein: CSAQGLAEYGETQYF.